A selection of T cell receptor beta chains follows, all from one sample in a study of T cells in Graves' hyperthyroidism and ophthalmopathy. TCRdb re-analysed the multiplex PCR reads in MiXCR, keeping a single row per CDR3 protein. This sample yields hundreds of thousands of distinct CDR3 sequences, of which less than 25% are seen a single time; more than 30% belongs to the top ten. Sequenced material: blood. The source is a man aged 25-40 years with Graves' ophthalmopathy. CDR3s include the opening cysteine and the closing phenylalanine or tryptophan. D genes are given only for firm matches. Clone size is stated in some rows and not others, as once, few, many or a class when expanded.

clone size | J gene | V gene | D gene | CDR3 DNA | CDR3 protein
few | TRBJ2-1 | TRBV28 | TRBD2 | TGTGCCAGCAGTCCGATAGCGGGAGGGCCAGTTGAGCAGTTCTTC | CASSPIAGGPVEQFF
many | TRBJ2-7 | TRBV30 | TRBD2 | TGTGCCTGGAGTGTACTAGCGGGATACGAGCAGTACTTC | CAWSVLAGYEQYF
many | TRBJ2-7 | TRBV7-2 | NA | TGTGCCAGCAGCTTAGTCCAACCTAGCGACCTATCCTCCTACGAGCAGTACTTC | CASSLVQPSDLSSYEQYF
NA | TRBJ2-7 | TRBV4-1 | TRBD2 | TGCGCCAGCAGCCAAGGGACTAGCGGGATTAACGAGCAGTACTTC | CASSQGTSGINEQYF
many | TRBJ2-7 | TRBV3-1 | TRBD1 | TGTGCCGCACAGGGGGCCTACGAGCAGTACTTC | CAAQGAYEQYF
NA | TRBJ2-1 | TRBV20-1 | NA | TGCAGTGCCTACCCTAGAGCGAGAGGCTCCTACAATGAGCAGTTCTTC | CSAYPRARGSYNEQFF
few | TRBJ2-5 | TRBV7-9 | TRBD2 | TGTGCCAGCAGCTTGGGATCTAGCGGGAGGGCCGGAGAGACCCAGTACTTC | CASSLGSSGRAGETQYF
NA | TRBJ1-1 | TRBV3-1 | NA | TGTGCCAGCAGCTCTCTTTACACTGGAGCTTTCTTT | CASSSLYTGAFF
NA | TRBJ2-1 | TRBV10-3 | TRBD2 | TGTGCCATAAAGGAGCGGGAGCGCAATGAGCAGTTCTTC | CAIKERERNEQFF
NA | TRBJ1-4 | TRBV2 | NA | TGTGCCACCACCGACCTAGAAAAGAAACTGTTTTTT | CATTDLEKKLFF
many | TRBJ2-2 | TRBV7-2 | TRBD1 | TGTGCCAGCAGCGATCGACAGGGGAGCACCGGGGAGCTGTTTTTT | CASSDRQGSTGELFF
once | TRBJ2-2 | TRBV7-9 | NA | TGTGCCAGCAGCTTAGTAGGGTTCGCGAACACCGGGGAGCTGTTTTTT | CASSLVGFANTGELFF
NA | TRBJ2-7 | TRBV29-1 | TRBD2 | TGCAGCGTTGCTTCTCTAGCGGGGGGACCCTACGAGCAGTACTTC | CSVASLAGGPYEQYF
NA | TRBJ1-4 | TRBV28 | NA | TGTGCCAGCAGTTTGGGGGGACCTAGAACTAATGAAAAACTGTTTTTT | CASSLGGPRTNEKLFF
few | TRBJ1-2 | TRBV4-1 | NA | TGCGCCAGCAGCCAAGGTCTGGGTTTGGACTATGGCTACACCTTC | CASSQGLGLDYGYTF
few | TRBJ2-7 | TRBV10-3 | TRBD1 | TGTGCCATCAGTGAGGACAGGGGATCTCCCTACGAGCAGTACTTC | CAISEDRGSPYEQYF
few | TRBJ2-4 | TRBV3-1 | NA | TGTGCCAGCAGCCGCGGGGCCCCACAGGGCATTCAGTACTTC | CASSRGAPQGIQYF
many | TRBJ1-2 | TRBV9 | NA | TGTGCCAGCAGCGCTACCCCTAACTATGGCTACACCTTC | CASSATPNYGYTF
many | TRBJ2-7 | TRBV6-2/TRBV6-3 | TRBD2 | TGTGCCAGCAGTTACGCGACTAGCGGGAGGTACGAGCAGTACTTC | CASSYATSGRYEQYF
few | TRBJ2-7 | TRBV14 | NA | TGTGCCAGCAGCCGGGACTCGTTCCTCTACGAGCAGTACTTC | CASSRDSFLYEQYF
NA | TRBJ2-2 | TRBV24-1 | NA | TGTGCCACCAGTGATTCTCGGGCTGGAAGCACCGGGGAGCTGTTTTTT | CATSDSRAGSTGELFF